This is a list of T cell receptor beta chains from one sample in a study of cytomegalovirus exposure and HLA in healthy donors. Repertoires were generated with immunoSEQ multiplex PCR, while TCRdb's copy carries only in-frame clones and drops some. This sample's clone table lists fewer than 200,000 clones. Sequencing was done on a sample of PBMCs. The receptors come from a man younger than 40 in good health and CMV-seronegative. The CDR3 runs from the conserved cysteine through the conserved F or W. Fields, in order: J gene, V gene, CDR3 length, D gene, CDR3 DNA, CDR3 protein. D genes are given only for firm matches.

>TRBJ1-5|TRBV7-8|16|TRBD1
TGTGCCAGCAGCTTAGGGGAGCCAGGGGGAGATCAGCCCCAGCATTTT
CASSLGEPGGDQPQHF
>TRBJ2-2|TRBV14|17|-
TGTGCCAGCAGCCAAGAAGGACAGTCGCTTCGCTGGCGGGAGCTGTTTTTT
CASSQEGQSLRWRELFF
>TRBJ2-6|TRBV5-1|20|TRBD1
TGCGCCAGCAGCTTGTTTGGTTTGGGACAGGGGGCCTCTGGGGCCAACGTCCTGACTTTC
CASSLFGLGQGASGANVLTF
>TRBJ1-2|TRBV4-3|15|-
TGCGCCAGCAGCCAAGATAGGACAGATGTTTATGGCTACACCTTC
CASSQDRTDVYGYTF
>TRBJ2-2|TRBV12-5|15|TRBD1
TGTGCTAGTGGTCTCCGGACAGGGGGCTCCGGGGAGCTGTTTTTT
CASGLRTGGSGELFF
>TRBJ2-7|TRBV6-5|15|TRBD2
TGTGCCAGCAGGAAAGCTAGCGGGAGGGACTACGAGCAGTACTTC
CASRKASGRDYEQYF
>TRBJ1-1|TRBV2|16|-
TGTGCCAGCGCCGGGGCTGGGGGGGGCCTCGGGACTGAAGCTTTCTTT
CASAGAGGGLGTEAFF
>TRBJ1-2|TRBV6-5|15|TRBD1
TGTGCCAGCAGTTATAGAGGACAGGGAGTAGGTGGCTACACCTTC
CASSYRGQGVGGYTF
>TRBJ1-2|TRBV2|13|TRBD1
TGTGCCAGCAAACAAGGGACAGGAGGTGGCTACACCTTC
CASKQGTGGGYTF
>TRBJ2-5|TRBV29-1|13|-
TGCAGCGTTGAGGGGGCTAATCAAGAGACCCAGTACTTC
CSVEGANQETQYF
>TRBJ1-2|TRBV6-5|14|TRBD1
TGTGCCAGCAGTTACCGTGGGACAGGGGAGGGCTACACCTTC
CASSYRGTGEGYTF
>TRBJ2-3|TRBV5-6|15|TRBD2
TGTGCCAGCAGCTCGGTCGGAGCGGGAGTAGATACGCAGTATTTT
CASSSVGAGVDTQYF
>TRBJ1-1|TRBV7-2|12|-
TGTGCCAGCAGCTACGGGGGGGGGAAAGCTTTCTTT
CASSYGGGKAFF
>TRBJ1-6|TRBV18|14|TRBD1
TGTGCCAGCTCTTCCGGGACAGCTAATTCACCCCTCCACTTT
CASSSGTANSPLHF
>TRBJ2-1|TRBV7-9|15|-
TGTGCCAGCAGCTTAGCGCGAGGGTTCTACAATGTGCAGTTCTTC
CASSLARGFYNVQFF
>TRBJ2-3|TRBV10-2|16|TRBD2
TGCGCCAGCAGTGAGAAGGCGGGGGGGCAGGGAGATACGCAGTATTTT
CASSEKAGGQGDTQYF
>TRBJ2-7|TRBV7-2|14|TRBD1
TGTGCCAGCAGCTTAGGACAGGGAACTTACGAGCAGTACTTC
CASSLGQGTYEQYF
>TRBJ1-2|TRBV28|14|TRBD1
TGTGCCAGCAGTTATAGGACAGGCGTCTATGGCTACACCTTC
CASSYRTGVYGYTF
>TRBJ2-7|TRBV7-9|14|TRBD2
TGTGCCAGCAGCAATGGGGGGGATTCCTACGAGCAGTACTTC
CASSNGGDSYEQYF
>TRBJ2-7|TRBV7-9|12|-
TGTGCCAGCAGCCCCGGCGGGGTCCCGCCCGACTTC
CASSPGGVPPDF
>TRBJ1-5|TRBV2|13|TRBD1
TGTGCCAGCCAAGGACAGGGAGGCCAGCCCCAGCATTTT
CASQGQGGQPQHF
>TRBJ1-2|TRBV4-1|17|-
TGCGCCAGCAGCCAAGATCCTCCGGGAGGACTTAACTATGGCTACACCTTC
CASSQDPPGGLNYGYTF
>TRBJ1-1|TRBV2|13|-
TGTGCCTCCCAGGGGTGGTCGGAAACTGAAGCTTTCTTT
CASQGWSETEAFF
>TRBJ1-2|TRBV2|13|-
TGTGCCAGCAGGAGGGCCGAGGGCTATGGCTACACCTTC
CASRRAEGYGYTF
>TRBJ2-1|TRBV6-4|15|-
TGTGCCAGCAGTGACTCCCCAGTCCTCAATAATGAGCAGTTCTTC
CASSDSPVLNNEQFF
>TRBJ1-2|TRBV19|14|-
TGTGCCAGTAGTATAGTCAGGTCGTGGAATGGCTACACCTTC
CASSIVRSWNGYTF
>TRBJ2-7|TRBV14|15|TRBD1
TGTGCCAGCAGCCACCCCGGGACAGGGGGCTACGAGCAGTACTTC
CASSHPGTGGYEQYF
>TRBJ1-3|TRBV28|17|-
TGTGCCAGCCTCGGCTCAGATAGCATAAAATCTGGAAACACCATATATTTT
CASLGSDSIKSGNTIYF
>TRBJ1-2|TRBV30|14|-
TGTGCCTGGAGTGTAGCGGACTATAACTATGGCTACACCTTC
CAWSVADYNYGYTF
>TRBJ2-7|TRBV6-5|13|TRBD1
TGTGCCAGCAGCATCAGGGGGCAATACGAGCAGTACTTC
CASSIRGQYEQYF
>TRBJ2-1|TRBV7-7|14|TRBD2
TGTGCCAGCAGATCTTCTACTAGCGCAGATGAGCAGTTCTTC
CASRSSTSADEQFF
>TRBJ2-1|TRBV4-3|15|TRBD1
TGCGCCAGCAGCCATAGACAGGGGCACTACAATGAACAGTTCTTC
CASSHRQGHYNEQFF